What follows are 28 T cell receptor beta chains derived from one specimen sequenced in a study of blood T cells in healthy people across ages (dated by TCRdb to about 2015). Libraries were built with 5' RACE. TCRdb shows the sequencer as Illumina HiSeq 2500. A second PCR of roughly 6 to 11 cycles was run with a J-beta primer mix and a sample-barcoded 5' primer. TCRdb trimmed public reads at Q25 via fastp, called clones via MiXCR and kept in-frame beta chains. Rows with one shared CDR3 protein collapse into an entry with the most common genes and DNA. Present in this sample are about 830,000 distinct CDR3 sequences, 58% of which were seen just once. The leading ten clones occupy about 20% of the sample. Sample: blood. These receptors were obtained from a man between 25 and 39 years old in good health.

This chain connects TRBV28 to TRBJ1-5, with 7 nucleotides matching TRBD1. V was clipped by 6 bases and J by 6 bases; unmatched bases: 14. The CDR3 runs to 16 residues. Germline-derived CDR1 and CDR2 are MDHEN and SYDVKM. The CDR3 nucleotides read TGTGCCAGCAGCCTGGGAAGGGGGCAGCTGGGTCAGCCCCAGCATTTT. This sequence encodes CASSLGRGQLGQPQHF.

The CDR3, as DNA: TGCGCCAGCAGCCAAGAGTTCAGACAAGAGACCCAGTACTTC. Its translation is CASSQEFRQETQYF. The chain carries TRBV4-1 and TRBJ2-5; no firm D call. The CDR3 has 14 residues. Trimming left V 0 bases short and J 2 bases short, with 7 bases between. Per the germline V gene, CDR1 is MGHRA and CDR2 is YSYEKL.

The chain uses TRBV29-1 and TRBJ2-1; tentative D call: TRBD1 (6 bases). Germline V gives CDR1 SQVTM, CDR2 ANQGSEA. V was pared by 7 bases and J by 7 bases, with 14 bases between. The CDR3 runs to 12 residues. CDR3 sequence: CSADRQANEQFF. The CDR3, as DNA: TGCAGCGCCGACCGACAGGCAAATGAGCAGTTCTTC.

CDR3 nucleotide sequence: TGCAGTGCTAGCCACACACAGGGGCATGGCTACACCTTC. It is translated as CSASHTQGHGYTF. The chain combines TRBV20-1 with TRBJ1-2; 7 positions agree with TRBD1. This CDR3 contains 13 residues. Germline V gene data show CDR1 as DFQATT and CDR2 as SNEGSKA (reference sequence). After removal of 3 bases from V and 6 bases from J, the junction contained 7 bases not matched to a gene.

This chain connects TRBV15 to TRBJ2-2; D is unclear. The germline CDR1 and CDR2 sequences are LNHNV and YYDKDF (reference sequence). This CDR3 is built from 15 residues. V was cut by 0 bases and J by 2 bases, with 7 bases left in between. The DNA for the CDR3 is TGTGCCACCAGCAGAGATCGGAGTAACACCGGGGAGCTGTTTTTT. Translating gives CATSRDRSNTGELFF.

A remark on this clonotype: A read error may account for a junction end that differs from germline. The chain carries TRBV3-1 and TRBJ1-4; D gene ambiguous. This CDR3 region has 11 residues. Germline V gene sequence: CDR1 LGHDT, CDR2 YNNKEL (reference sequence). The CDR3 coding sequence is TGTGCCAGCAGCCAGTATGAAGAACTGTTTTTT. Amino acid sequence: CASSQYEELFF.

This chain links TRBV15 with TRBJ2-3; either TRBD1 or TRBD2 may fit D (5 bases each). The CDR3 contains 13 residues. CDR1 and CDR2 (germline): LNHNV, YYDKDF (reference sequence). Deletions cut 0 bases from V and 11 bases from J, with 12 bases between. CDR3 in DNA: TGTGCCACCAGCAGAGAAATTTTGGGGGAGCAGTATTTT. Protein product: CATSREILGEQYF.

This clonotype was detected ten times or more. The chain carries TRBV5-1 and TRBJ2-2; no definite D call. Trimming shortened V by 3 bases and J by 6 bases, and 6 bases separated the two germline ends. The CDR3 loop spans 12 amino acids. Per germline, CDR1 SGHRS and CDR2 YFSETQ. CDR3 coding DNA: TGCGCCAGCAGCTCCGTACCCGGGGAGCTGTTTTTT. It is translated as CASSSVPGELFF.

The J gene is TRBJ2-5, the V gene TRBV18; D is undetermined. This CDR3 is 14 amino acids long. Germline CDR1 and CDR2: KGHSH and LQKENI. Trimming removed 3 bases from V and 0 bases from J, with 8 bases in between. The CDR3 DNA follows: TGTGCCAGCTCACCCAAGACATACCAAGAGACCCAGTACTTC. The encoded protein is CASSPKTYQETQYF. The whole variable domain, remainder taken from reference TRBV18 and TRBJ2-5, is NAGVMQNPRHLVRRRGQEARLRCSPMKGHSHVYWYRQLPEEGLKFMVYLQKENIIDESGMPKERFSAEFPKEGPSILRIQQVVRGDSAAYFCASSPKTYQETQYFGPGTRLLVL.

In nucleotides, the CDR3 is TGCAGCGTTGTGGGGGGCCTAGACTCTGGGGCCAACGTCCTGACTTTC. It translates to CSVVGGLDSGANVLTF. The genes are TRBV29-1 and TRBJ2-6; D possibly matches TRBD1 or TRBD2 (6 bases each). V lost 4 bases, J lost 0 bases, and 13 bases lay in between. The CDR3 length is 16 residues. Germline V lookup: CDR1 SQVTM, CDR2 ANQGSEA.

In this sample, this clonotype turned up a few times. The genes are TRBV13 and TRBJ2-1; D not certain. The CDR3 runs to 11 residues. V was clipped by 1 base and J by 8 bases, with 3 bases between them. Per germline, CDR1 PRHDT and CDR2 FYEKMQ (reference sequence). DNA of the CDR3: TGTGCCAGCAGCTTAGAACATGAGCAGTTCTTC. Encoded protein: CASSLEHEQFF.

This clonotype has just one count. The rearrangement links TRBV20-1 to TRBJ1-2, with 8 bases that match TRBD1. There are 13 residues in the CDR3. Germline values: CDR1 DFQATT, CDR2 SNEGSKA (reference sequence). After removal of 3 bases from V and 6 bases from J, the junction contained 6 bases not matched to a gene. CDR3 sequence: CSASRQGWNGYTF. The CDR3 region has the DNA TGCAGTGCTAGTCGACAGGGGTGGAATGGCTACACCTTC.

The genes are TRBV20-1 and TRBJ2-4, with D unclear. The end of the DNA is better explained by TRBJ2-7, so the J call may be wrong. The CDR3 loop spans 12 amino acids. Germline CDR1 reads DFQATT; CDR2 reads SNEGSKA (reference sequence). CDR3 sequence: CSASDNLYEQYF. The CDR3, as DNA: TGCAGTGCTTCTGACAACCTCTACGAGCAGTACTTC.

The rearrangement links TRBV20-1 to TRBJ2-1; D not certain. TRBJ2-7 matches the DNA end more closely, so the J call is doubtful. This CDR3 contains 14 residues. CDR1 and CDR2 from the germline V gene are DFQATT and SNEGSKA (reference sequence). The CDR3 here is CSAPRPNSYNEQYF. The CDR3 nucleotides are TGCAGTGCTCCGCGACCCAATTCCTACAATGAGCAGTACTTC.

There are a few counts of this clonotype. This chain joins TRBV20-1 and TRBJ2-5; tentatively, D is TRBD1 (5 bases). The J call may be faulty, since TRBJ2-7 better matches the DNA end. Per the germline V gene, CDR1 is DFQATT and CDR2 is SNEGSKA (reference sequence). There are 14 residues in the CDR3. CDR3 sequence (DNA): TGCAGTGCTAGCGACAGCTCGCGCCTTTACGAGCAGTACTTC. This translates into CSASDSSRLYEQYF.

This chain uses TRBV7-6 with TRBJ2-5; the D is unclear. V was trimmed by 2 bases and J by 4 bases, leaving 11 bases between them. The CDR3 runs to 14 residues. CDR1 SGHVS and CDR2 FNYEAQ come from the germline V gene. The CDR3 region has the DNA TGTGCCAGCAGCTTACCCTTTAAGCGAGAGACCCAGTACTTC. Protein product: CASSLPFKRETQYF.

This chain connects TRBV6-1 to TRBJ2-3; 9 nucleotides line up with TRBD1. Trimming took 8 bases from V and 3 from J; bases not matched to a gene: 6. CDR1 and CDR2 from the germline V gene are MNHNS and SASEGT. The CDR3 totals 14 residues. CDR3 region: CASGRTGETDTQYF. CDR3 nucleotide sequence: TGTGCCAGCGGTAGGACAGGGGAAACAGATACGCAGTATTTT.

The chain combines TRBV7-9 with TRBJ1-2; no firm D call. The CDR3 extends over 15 amino acids. The V and J ends lost 5 bases and 6 bases respectively, with 19 bases between them. The germline V gene has CDR1 SEHNR and CDR2 FQNEAQ (reference sequence). As DNA, the CDR3 is TGTGCCAGCAGCCTCCGGATCGGACTGGCTGATGGCTACACCTTC. Translated, it gives CASSLRIGLADGYTF.

The chain employs TRBV25-1 and TRBJ2-3, with 9 bases fitting TRBD1. CDR1 is MGHDK, CDR2 SYGVNS, per germline. The CDR3 contains 16 residues. V trimming: 3 bases; J trimming: 6 bases; junction bases outside the gene matches: 10. This CDR3 is CASSEDRGTRADTQYF. CDR3 coding DNA: TGTGCCAGCAGTGAGGACAGGGGTACCCGTGCGGATACGCAGTATTTT.

Turning to this clonotype: Germline is not matched at one junction end, which may reflect a read error. CDR3 amino acids: CASSLLPSVTYNEQFF. CDR3 DNA: TGTGCCAGCAGCTTACTCCCTAGTGTTACCTACAATGAGCAGTTTTTC. This chain uses TRBV11-2 with TRBJ2-1, with no clear D. The CDR3 has 16 amino acids. CDR1 and CDR2 (germline): SGHAT, FQNNGV.

The chain combines TRBV27 with TRBJ2-7; D call uncertain. Trimming took 2 bases from V and 1 from J, leaving 15 bases between them. This CDR3 comprises 16 residues. Germline V lookup: CDR1 MNHEY, CDR2 SMNVEV (reference sequence). The CDR3 coding sequence is TGTGCCAGCAGTTTAGTGGGCAGTTCGCCTTCCTACGAGCAGTACTTC. Translated: CASSLVGSSPSYEQYF.

This clonotype has a handful of counts. This chain links TRBV7-2 with TRBJ1-6, with 7 bases matching TRBD1. The CDR3 has 16 residues. The junction had 11 bases not matched to a gene; V was cut back by 4 bases and J by 8 bases. In germline, CDR1 is SGHTA, CDR2 FQGNSA. CDR3 DNA sequence: TGTGCCAGCAGCTATAGATACACAGGGGCTGATTCACCCCTCCACTTT. Translation: CASSYRYTGADSPLHF.

J is TRBJ1-2 and V is TRBV20-1; D unclear. The V gene lost 3 bases and the J gene lost 7 bases, with 12 bases spanning the gap. Germline values: CDR1 DFQATT, CDR2 SNEGSKA (reference sequence). The CDR3 covers 12 residues. The CDR3: CSASKGSSGYTF. Written as DNA, the CDR3 is TGCAGTGCTAGTAAAGGGTCCTCTGGCTACACCTTC.

This clonotype showed up just a few times. The V and J genes are TRBV6-5 and TRBJ2-5, with 7 bases fitting TRBD2. Losses at the gene ends were 4 bases for V and 6 bases for J; bases not matched to a gene: 8. This CDR3 has 14 amino acids. The germline V gene has CDR1 MNHEY and CDR2 SVGAGI. CDR3 region: CASSSPGGLKTQYF. The CDR3 DNA sequence: TGTGCCAGCAGTTCACCCGGGGGGTTGAAGACCCAGTACTTC.

This clonotype was recorded a few times. The chain combines TRBV7-2 with TRBJ2-7; no definite D call. V lost 0 bases, J lost 8 bases, and 11 bases lay in between. Germline V CDR1 and CDR2: SGHTA, FQGNSA. This CDR3 spans 13 amino acids. CDR3 loop: CASSLAPRLQQYF. The DNA of the CDR3 is TGTGCCAGCAGCTTAGCTCCCCGACTCCAGCAGTACTTC.

Only a few counts were recorded for this clonotype. The chain carries TRBV20-1 and TRBJ2-6; D is perhaps TRBD1 (5 bases). The CDR3 has 18 amino acids. Deletions cut 2 bases from V and 0 bases from J, with 17 bases between. Looked up from germline, CDR1 is DFQATT and CDR2 is SNEGSKA (reference sequence). The CDR3 protein is CSARRLVRAPSGANVLTF. Here the CDR3 DNA reads TGCAGTGCTAGAAGGCTTGTCAGGGCTCCCTCTGGGGCCAACGTCCTGACTTTC.

For the CDR3, the DNA is TGTGCCATCAGTGCCCCTGGACAGGAGTCTGGTGGCTACACCTTC. Encoded protein: CAISAPGQESGGYTF. The rearrangement joins TRBV10-3 to TRBJ1-2, with 7 bases aligning to TRBD1. The length of the CDR3 is 15 residues. Trimming removed 4 bases from V and 7 bases from J; junction bases left unmatched: 12. Germline loops: CDR1 ENHRY, CDR2 SYGVKD.

The chain joins TRBV3-1 to TRBJ2-1; 7 bases fit TRBD2. CDR3 length equals 15 residues. V gave up 0 bases and J gave up 4 bases; unmatched junction bases: 3. The germline V gene encodes CDR1 LGHDT and CDR2 YNNKEL (reference sequence). The CDR3 bases are TGTGCCAGCAGCCAAGAGAGGGAGGGGTACAATGAGCAGTTCTTC. Translation: CASSQEREGYNEQFF.